This TCR beta chain was sequenced during a study of Ad26.COV2.S vaccination and SARS-CoV-2 variants. Broader study findings: In TCR breadth and depth analyses, total T cell responses may have been underestimated. Substantial breadth was reported for post-vaccination spike-specific CD8+ and CD4+ T cells. Comparability of non-spike TCR breadth was observed across vaccine and placebo recipients.

This clone was counted once. Its target is unknown. The data were produced by immunoSEQ multiplex PCR, yet TCRdb's version contains in-frame clones alone and is incomplete. The table has about 350,000 clones, approximately 90% seen once; the top ten hold 3% to 5%. The CDR3 extends over 15 amino acids. Germline V gene sequence: CDR1 SGHNT, CDR2 YYREEE (reference sequence). With V trimmed by 2 bases and J by 2 bases, 4 bases remained unmatched. The V and J genes are TRBV5-4 and TRBJ2-5, with TRBD2 identical over 9 bases. This TCR was recovered from a human donor who had recovered from COVID-19. Sequencing used peripheral blood, obtained after recovery from COVID-19. In DNA form, the CDR3 reads TGTGCCAGCAGCTTCGGGCTAGCGGGACAAGAGACCCAGTACTTC. This gives the protein CASSFGLAGQETQYF.